A selection of T cell receptor beta chains follows, all from one sample in a study of OX40 agonist ivuxolimab in advanced cancers. Repertoires were generated with immunoSEQ multiplex PCR, while TCRdb's copy carries only in-frame clones and drops some. The data show under 100,000 clones, more than 80% seen once. The input for sequencing was CD4+ or CD8+ T cells sorted from blood, taken in a trial of the OX40 agonist ivuxolimab. Receptors were obtained from an adult with an advanced solid tumor such as melanoma, head and neck, liver or kidney cancer. The CDR3 runs from the conserved cysteine through the conserved F or W. The D gene is left open where the match is weak. The size entry is marked missing in some rows and otherwise reads once, few, many or a size class.

j_call d_call clone_size v_call cdr3_aa cdr3_nt
TRBJ2-7 - - TRBV15 CATSRDPGAYEQYF TGTGCCACCAGCAGAGATCCGGGAGCCTACGAGCAGTACTTC
TRBJ2-5 TRBD1 - TRBV25-1 CASSPGQYQETQYF TGTGCCAGCAGTCCGGGACAGTACCAAGAGACCCAGTACTTC
TRBJ2-5 - - TRBV18 CASSSQETQYF TGTGCCAGCTCAAGCCAAGAGACCCAGTACTTC
TRBJ1-6 TRBD1 - TRBV5-5 CASSLRDRGPDSPLHF TGTGCCAGCAGCTTGAGGGACAGGGGACCTGATTCACCCCTCCACTTT
TRBJ1-1 - few TRBV7-9 CASSPLRVNTEAFF TGTGCCAGCAGCCCCCTCCGGGTGAACACTGAAGCTTTCTTT
TRBJ2-7 TRBD1 - TRBV7-6 CASSLDRESEQYF TGTGCCAGCAGCCTTGACAGGGAGTCCGAGCAGTACTTC
TRBJ2-1 - - TRBV6-1 CASRAYNEQFF TGTGCCAGCAGGGCCTACAATGAGCAGTTCTTC
TRBJ2-3 - - TRBV20-1 CSARRDTQYF TGCAGTGCTCGTAGGGATACGCAGTATTTT
TRBJ1-1 TRBD1 - TRBV28 CASSNPGQGRTEAFF TGTGCCAGCAGTAACCCGGGACAGGGACGGACTGAAGCTTTCTTT
TRBJ2-7 - once TRBV6-1 CASSERKYEQYF TGTGCCAGCAGTGAAAGGAAATACGAGCAGTACTTC
TRBJ2-7 - - TRBV5-1 CASRETVFDEQYF TGCGCCAGCAGGGAAACAGTTTTCGACGAGCAGTACTTC
TRBJ2-3 - - TRBV4-1 CASSQAPRTDTQYF TGCGCCAGCAGCCAAGCTCCCCGCACAGATACGCAGTATTTT
TRBJ2-7 - once TRBV6-1 CALLRPPVNEQYF TGTGCCCTACTCCGGCCCCCCGTCAACGAGCAGTACTTC
TRBJ1-1 TRBD1 - TRBV10-1 CASREDRWGDTEAFF TGCGCCAGCAGGGAGGACAGGTGGGGGGACACTGAAGCTTTCTTT
TRBJ1-2 - - TRBV6-1 CASSVWAGYTF TGTGCCAGCAGCGTATGGGCTGGCTACACCTTC
TRBJ2-1 - - TRBV7-9 CASSSSGASYNEQFF TGTGCCAGCAGCTCGAGCGGAGCCTCCTACAATGAGCAGTTCTTC
TRBJ2-3 - - TRBV7-2 CASSPYRATDTQYF TGTGCCAGCAGTCCGTATCGGGCTACAGATACGCAGTATTTT
TRBJ1-1 - once TRBV7-2 CASRPGTNTEAFF TGTGCCAGCAGACCCGGGACGAACACTGAAGCTTTCTTT
TRBJ2-3 TRBD1 - TRBV7-3 CASSEDRGRDTQYF TGTGCCAGCAGCGAGGACAGGGGGCGTGATACGCAGTATTTT
TRBJ1-2 TRBD1 - TRBV6-1 CASSAADRLYGYTF TGTGCCAGCAGTGCGGCGGACAGGCTCTATGGCTACACCTTC
TRBJ2-2 TRBD1 - TRBV19 CASRGTGGSGELFF TGTGCCAGTCGGGGGACAGGGGGTTCAGGGGAGCTGTTTTTT
TRBJ2-3 TRBD2 - TRBV7-2 CASSQGAGGPSDTQYF TGTGCCAGCAGCCAAGGGGCGGGGGGGCCGTCAGATACGCAGTATTTT
TRBJ2-3 TRBD1 - TRBV19 CASAWTGVPDTQYF TGTGCCAGTGCATGGACAGGGGTCCCAGATACGCAGTATTTT
TRBJ2-6 TRBD2 - TRBV5-1 CASSLARLAGVGPGANVLTF TGCGCCAGCAGCTTGGCGCGACTAGCGGGAGTAGGGCCTGGGGCCAACGTCCTGACTTTC
TRBJ2-7 TRBD2 - TRBV7-6 CASSPRAGGTPYEQYF TGTGCCAGCAGCCCCCGTGCCGGGGGGACCCCCTACGAGCAGTACTTC
TRBJ1-4 TRBD1 - TRBV9 CASSGRQGPLFF TGTGCCAGCAGCGGCCGACAGGGTCCGCTGTTTTTT
TRBJ2-5 TRBD1 - TRBV28 CASSSPGTGPQETQYF TGTGCCAGCAGTTCCCCCGGGACAGGGCCACAAGAGACCCAGTACTTC
TRBJ1-2 - - TRBV30 CAWSSLETGTYGYTF TGTGCCTGGAGCTCTCTAGAGACAGGAACCTATGGCTACACCTTC
TRBJ2-7 - - TRBV5-1 CASSPAGGRYEQYF TGCGCCAGCAGCCCGGCCGGGGGGCGTTACGAGCAGTACTTC
TRBJ2-3 - - TRBV5-5 CASSLLQGGDTQYF TGTGCCAGCAGCTTGCTACAGGGTGGTGATACGCAGTATTTT
TRBJ2-7 - - TRBV5-6 CASSYRGTGTIYEQYF TGTGCCAGCAGCTATAGAGGAACCGGGACAATCTACGAGCAGTACTTC
TRBJ2-7 TRBD2 - TRBV5-1 CASSLREGLEQYF TGCGCCAGCAGCTTGAGGGAGGGCCTTGAGCAGTACTTC
TRBJ1-1 TRBD1 - TRBV5-8 CASSLGLGQGVTEAFF TGTGCCAGCAGCTTGGGATTGGGACAGGGGGTCACTGAAGCTTTCTTT
TRBJ2-2 TRBD2 - TRBV28 CASSLWGLAGGPGELFF TGTGCCAGCAGTTTATGGGGACTAGCGGGGGGGCCCGGGGAGCTGTTTTTT
TRBJ2-1 - - TRBV18 CASSPAVNVGEQFF TGTGCCAGCTCACCAGCGGTTAACGTCGGTGAGCAGTTCTTC
TRBJ1-1 - once TRBV7-3 CASSLSANTEAFF TGTGCCAGCAGCTTATCAGCGAACACTGAAGCTTTCTTT
TRBJ2-7 - once TRBV9 CASSVGLGTDFYEQYF TGTGCCAGCAGCGTAGGTCTAGGGACGGACTTCTACGAGCAGTACTTC
TRBJ2-5 TRBD1 - TRBV19 CASSPNRGKETQYF TGTGCCAGTAGTCCAAACAGGGGGAAAGAGACCCAGTACTTC
TRBJ2-5 - - TRBV7-2 CASSLRGHQETQYF TGTGCCAGCAGCTTGCGGGGGCACCAAGAGACCCAGTACTTC
TRBJ1-5 TRBD1 - TRBV6-6 CASREQGAGQPQHF TGTGCCAGCAGAGAACAGGGGGCCGGTCAGCCCCAGCATTTT
TRBJ1-1 TRBD1 - TRBV5-1 CASSRIRGGGTEAFF TGCGCCAGCAGTCGAATCCGAGGGGGCGGAACTGAAGCTTTCTTT
TRBJ2-3 - - TRBV2 CASSGESTDTQYF TGTGCCAGCAGTGGCGAGAGCACAGATACGCAGTATTTT
TRBJ2-1 - - TRBV13 CASSKRQSSYNEQFF TGTGCCAGCAGCAAACGACAGAGTTCCTACAATGAGCAGTTCTTC
TRBJ1-1 - - TRBV5-1 CASSLQRTTEAFF TGCGCCAGCAGCTTGCAAAGGACGACTGAAGCTTTCTTT